This TCR beta chain was captured in a study of OX40 agonist ivuxolimab in advanced cancers. Study context: At doses from 0.01 to 10 mg/kg, patients were given intravenous ivuxolimab every 2 weeks. The study's findings and limits: What antigens the expanded peripheral T cells recognized was never established. Patients with a partial response at 0.1-3.0 mg/kg had among the lowest clonal expansion.

Method: immunoSEQ multiplex PCR; TCRdb's copy keeps in-frame clones and lacks some. Of roughly 40,000 clones in the sample, 82% are singletons; the top ten hold approximately 25%. Blood got drawn at baseline, again on cycle 4 day 1, and then on cycle 7 day 1. Worth noting for this clone: Its antigen is unknown.

J was trimmed by 5 bases and V by 5 bases; bases with no gene match: 5. The CDR3 spans 14 residues. Per the germline V gene, CDR1 is MDHEN and CDR2 is SYDVKM. This sequence was found in an adult with an advanced solid tumor such as melanoma, head and neck, liver or kidney cancer. The sample consisted of CD4+ or CD8+ T cells sorted from blood, taken in a trial of the OX40 agonist ivuxolimab. This chain connects TRBV28 to TRBJ1-5; 8 bases are shared with TRBD1. The CDR3 DNA is TGTGCCAGCAGTACACGACAGGGGTATCAGCCCCAGCATTTT. Amino acid sequence: CASSTRQGYQPQHF.